The rows below give T cell receptor beta chains drawn from one sample of a study of cytomegalovirus exposure and HLA in healthy donors. Data came from immunoSEQ multiplex PCR; TCRdb stores just in-frame clones and leaves some out. In the table there are 150,000 to 200,000 clones, around 80% of which are singletons. Input material: PBMCs. All receptors come from a woman in her forties or fifties in good health and CMV-seronegative. Both conserved end residues are part of each CDR3. Each record gives: V gene, D gene, clone size, J gene, CDR3 DNA, CDR3 protein. D genes are given only for firm matches. Expanded clones get a size class; other rows say once, few or many, or leave the size out.

>TRBV2|TRBD1|-|TRBJ1-2
TGTGCCAGCAGTGACGAGGGCAGGGGGACGTCGTATGGCTACACCTTC
CASSDEGRGTSYGYTF
>TRBV28|TRBD2|-|TRBJ2-3
TGTGCCAGCAGTTTGGGGACTAGCGGGGTTCTAGATACGCAGTATTTT
CASSLGTSGVLDTQYF
>TRBV29-1|TRBD1|-|TRBJ2-2
TGCAGCGGCGGACAGGGCTCAATCGGGGAGCTGTTTTTT
CSGGQGSIGELFF
>TRBV25-1|TRBD2|-|TRBJ2-1
TGTGCCAGCAGTGACTGGGCGGGGGGCTCATTCGGTGAGCAGTTCTTC
CASSDWAGGSFGEQFF
>TRBV28|-|-|TRBJ1-2
TGTGCCAGCATTGGCAGGGAAGGTGGCTACACCTTC
CASIGREGGYTF
>TRBV14|TRBD1|-|TRBJ1-1
TGTGCCAGCAGCACTCTTGGGACAGGGAGAACTGAAGCTTTCTTT
CASSTLGTGRTEAFF
>TRBV9|TRBD2|once|TRBJ2-3
TGTGCCAGCAGCGTAGGGCCCTCGGCGGGAGGGCCCCCCACAGATACGCAGTATTTT
CASSVGPSAGGPPTDTQYF
>TRBV7-9|-|-|TRBJ2-5
TGTGCCAGCAGCTTTCCAGGACAGTTCCAAGAGACCCAGTACTTC
CASSFPGQFQETQYF
>TRBV5-1|-|-|TRBJ1-4
TGCGCCAGCAGTAGGGGGACACCAGCAACTAATGAAAAACTGTTTTTT
CASSRGTPATNEKLFF
>TRBV14|TRBD1|-|TRBJ2-2
TGTGCCAGCAGCCACGGGACAGGACCCACCGGGGAGCTGTTTTTT
CASSHGTGPTGELFF
>TRBV4-3|-|-|TRBJ2-6
TGCGCCAGCAGCCAAGATGCAGGGGATCTCTCTGGGGCCAACGTCCTGACTTTC
CASSQDAGDLSGANVLTF
>TRBV9|TRBD1|-|TRBJ1-2
TGTGCCAGCAGCGCCGAGGGGGCGGTTGGCTACACCTTC
CASSAEGAVGYTF
>TRBV18|TRBD1|-|TRBJ2-6
TGTGCCAGCTCACCTGGACAGGGCCAGATTGCCTCTGGGGCCAACGTCCTGACTTTC
CASSPGQGQIASGANVLTF
>TRBV27|TRBD1|-|TRBJ1-5
TGTGCCAGCTGGACAGGGGGGAATCAGCCCCAGCATTTT
CASWTGGNQPQHF
>TRBV5-1|TRBD2|-|TRBJ2-7
TGCGCCAGCAGCTTGGGGCTAGCGGGGACCTACGAGCAGTACTTC
CASSLGLAGTYEQYF
>TRBV4-1|-|-|TRBJ2-1
TGCGCCAGCAGCCAGATAACACCGATCAATGAGCAGTTCTTC
CASSQITPINEQFF